Reported below is one T cell receptor (beta chain). Antigen: not known. Donors were systemically healthy Caucasian individuals from Russia aged about 6 to 95 years. Trimming shortened V by 8 bases and J by 2 bases, and 17 bases separated the two germline ends. CDR3 size: 14 residues. CDR1 and CDR2 (germline): SGHRS, YFSETQ. The data were obtained in a study of blood T cells in healthy people across ages. Regarding the study as a whole: Reliance upon unsorted PBMCs precluded definitive naive versus antigen-experienced comparison. It was found that TCR beta diversity correlated strongly with the percentage of naive T cells.

Using a J-beta primer mix together with a sample-barcoded 5' primer, a second PCR was run for about 6 to 11 cycles. Unique molecular identifiers of 12 random nucleotides labeled each cDNA. TCRdb analysed the 5' RACE reads with MiXCR anew, one entry per CDR3 protein. The sample includes about 730,000 distinct CDR3 sequences, approximately 43% of them seen just once. The chain uses TRBV5-1 and TRBJ2-7, with D possibly TRBD2 on 5 matching bases. Sequencing used blood. This receptor was taken from a woman aged 55 to 70 in good health. CDR3 region: CASKPERNTYEQYF. In DNA, the CDR3 is TGCGCCAGTAAACCAGAGCGGAATACCTACGAGCAGTACTTC.